The clone carrying this TCR beta chain turned up a few times. What it binds is unknown. This sample was taken from a study of cytomegalovirus exposure and HLA in healthy donors. The study, taken as a whole, reports: According to the study, 160 or so TCR beta chains were cytomegalovirus-associated. Roughly even sequencing depth across donors was the assumption behind the presence/absence analyses.

Germline V gene lookup returns CDR1 SGHTA and CDR2 FQGNSA. The CDR3 contains 15 residues. J gave up 4 bases and V 2 bases, and 4 bases lay outside the gene matches. The PCR was carried out with 60 Vbeta primers and 13 Jbeta primers. Original handling: There were 80 million to 95 million unique TCR beta chains by a later count, and 10 million to 12 million of them were shared. Produced via immunoSEQ multiplex PCR; TCRdb's table is partial and in-frame only. The V and J calls and clone size come from that table; D and trimming were worked out from the DNA. This sample has fewer than 75,000 clones, with roughly 84% found just once. Healthy individuals who donated bone marrow served as the donors.

The chain couples TRBV7-2 to TRBJ1-4; 7 positions match TRBD1. Material: PBMCs. The sequence was obtained from a man aged 25 to 40 in good health and CMV-seronegative. DNA of the CDR3: TGTGCCAGCAGCTTAAGGGGACAGCATAATGAAAAACTGTTTTTT. Protein product: CASSLRGQHNEKLFF. The full variable domain, in which reference TRBV7-2 and TRBJ1-4 provide the parts outside the CDR3, is GAGVSQSPSNKVTEKGKDVELRCDPISGHTALYWYRQSLGQGLEFLIYFQGNSAPDKSGLPSDRFSAERTGGSVSTLTIQRTQQEDSAVYLCASSLRGQHNEKLFFGSGTQLSVL.